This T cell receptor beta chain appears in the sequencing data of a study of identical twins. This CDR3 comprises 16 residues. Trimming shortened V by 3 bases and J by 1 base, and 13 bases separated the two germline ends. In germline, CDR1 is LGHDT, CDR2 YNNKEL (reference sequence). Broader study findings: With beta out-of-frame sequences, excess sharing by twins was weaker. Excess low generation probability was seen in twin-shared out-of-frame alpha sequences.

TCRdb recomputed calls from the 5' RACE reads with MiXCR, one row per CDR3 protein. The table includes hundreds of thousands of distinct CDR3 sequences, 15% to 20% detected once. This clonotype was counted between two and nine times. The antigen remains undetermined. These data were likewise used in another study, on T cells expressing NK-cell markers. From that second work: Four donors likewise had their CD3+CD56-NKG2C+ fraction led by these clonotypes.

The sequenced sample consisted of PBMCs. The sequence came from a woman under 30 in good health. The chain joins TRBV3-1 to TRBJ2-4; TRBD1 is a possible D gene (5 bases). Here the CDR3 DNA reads TGTGCCAGCAGCCAGGTCAGGGCCCCGGCCAAAAACATTCAGTACTTC. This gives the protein CASSQVRAPAKNIQYF.